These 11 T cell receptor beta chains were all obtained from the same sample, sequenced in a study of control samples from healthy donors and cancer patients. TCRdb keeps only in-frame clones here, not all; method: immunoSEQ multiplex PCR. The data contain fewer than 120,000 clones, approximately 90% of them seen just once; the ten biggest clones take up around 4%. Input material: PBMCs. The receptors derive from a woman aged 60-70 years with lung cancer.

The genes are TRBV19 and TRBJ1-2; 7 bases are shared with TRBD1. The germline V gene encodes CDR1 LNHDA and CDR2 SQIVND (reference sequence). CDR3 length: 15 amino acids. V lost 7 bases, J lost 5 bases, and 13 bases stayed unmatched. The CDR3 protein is CASTETRDSVYGYTF. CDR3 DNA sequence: TGTGCCAGTACCGAAACCCGGGACAGTGTTTATGGCTACACCTTC.

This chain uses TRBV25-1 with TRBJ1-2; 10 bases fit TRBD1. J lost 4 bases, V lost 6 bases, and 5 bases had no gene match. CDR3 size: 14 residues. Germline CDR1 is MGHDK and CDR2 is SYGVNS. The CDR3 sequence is CASRRQGALYGYTF. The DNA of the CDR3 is TGTGCCAGCAGGAGACAGGGGGCGCTCTATGGCTACACCTTC.

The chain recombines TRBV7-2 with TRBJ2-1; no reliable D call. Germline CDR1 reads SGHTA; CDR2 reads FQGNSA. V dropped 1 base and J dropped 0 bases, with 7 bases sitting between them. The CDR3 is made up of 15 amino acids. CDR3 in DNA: TGTGCCAGCAGCTTAGAGCCTAACTCCTACAATGAGCAGTTCTTC. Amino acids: CASSLEPNSYNEQFF.

CDR3 sequence (DNA): TGTGCCAGCAGCTTGGCCCCAGCCGTCCACAATGAGCAGTTCTTC. Translating gives CASSLAPAVHNEQFF. The chain joins TRBV5-6 to TRBJ2-1; D is unclear. The germline V gene encodes CDR1 SGHDT and CDR2 YYEEEE. This CDR3 has 15 amino acids. V was shortened by 0 bases and J by 5 bases, with 12 bases between the two germline ends.

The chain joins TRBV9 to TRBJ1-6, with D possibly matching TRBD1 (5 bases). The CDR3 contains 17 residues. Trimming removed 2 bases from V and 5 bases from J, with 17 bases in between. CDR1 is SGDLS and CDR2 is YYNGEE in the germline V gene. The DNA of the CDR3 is TGTGCCAGCAGCGTCGCCCCCGTCGGGACGAATAATTCACCCCTCCACTTT. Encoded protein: CASSVAPVGTNNSPLHF.

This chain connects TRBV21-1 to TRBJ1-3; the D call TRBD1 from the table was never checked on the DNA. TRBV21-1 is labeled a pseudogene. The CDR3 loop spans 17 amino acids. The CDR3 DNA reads TGTGCCAGCAGCAGGATAGACAGGGGGATCTGCGGAAACACCATATATTTT. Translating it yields CASSRIDRGICGNTIYF.

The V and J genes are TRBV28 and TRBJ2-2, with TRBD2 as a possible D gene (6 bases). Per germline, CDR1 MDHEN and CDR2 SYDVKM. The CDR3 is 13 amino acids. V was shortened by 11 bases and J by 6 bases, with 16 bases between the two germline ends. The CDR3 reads CAGGDFGAGELFF. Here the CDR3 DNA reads TGTGCCGGAGGGGACTTTGGGGCCGGGGAGCTGTTTTTT.

CDR3 sequence reads: CASSQIDRNYGYTF. For the CDR3, the DNA is TGCGCCAGCAGCCAAATCGACAGGAACTATGGCTACACCTTC. The rearrangement uses TRBV4-1 and TRBJ1-2; D possibly corresponds to TRBD1 (6 bases). From germline, CDR1 is MGHRA and CDR2 YSYEKL. V dropped 2 bases and J dropped 2 bases, with 9 bases sitting between them. The CDR3 totals 14 residues.

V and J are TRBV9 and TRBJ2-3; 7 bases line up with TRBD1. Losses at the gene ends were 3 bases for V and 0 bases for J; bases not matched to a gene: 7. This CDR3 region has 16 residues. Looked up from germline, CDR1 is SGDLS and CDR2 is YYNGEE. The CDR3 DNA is TGTGCCAGCAGCGGGATGACAGGGCTCAGCACAGATACGCAGTATTTT. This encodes CASSGMTGLSTDTQYF.

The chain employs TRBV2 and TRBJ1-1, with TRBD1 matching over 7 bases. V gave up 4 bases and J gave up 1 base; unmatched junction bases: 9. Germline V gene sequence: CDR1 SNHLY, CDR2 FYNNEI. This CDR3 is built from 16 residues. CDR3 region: CASSAMRGRGNTEAFF. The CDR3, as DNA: TGTGCCAGCAGTGCGATGAGGGGGCGGGGGAACACTGAAGCTTTCTTT.

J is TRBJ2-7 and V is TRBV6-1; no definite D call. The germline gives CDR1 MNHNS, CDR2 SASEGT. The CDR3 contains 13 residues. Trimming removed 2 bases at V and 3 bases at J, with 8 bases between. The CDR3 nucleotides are TGTGCCAGCAGTGAACTCCGATTCTACGAGCAGTACTTC. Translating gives CASSELRFYEQYF.